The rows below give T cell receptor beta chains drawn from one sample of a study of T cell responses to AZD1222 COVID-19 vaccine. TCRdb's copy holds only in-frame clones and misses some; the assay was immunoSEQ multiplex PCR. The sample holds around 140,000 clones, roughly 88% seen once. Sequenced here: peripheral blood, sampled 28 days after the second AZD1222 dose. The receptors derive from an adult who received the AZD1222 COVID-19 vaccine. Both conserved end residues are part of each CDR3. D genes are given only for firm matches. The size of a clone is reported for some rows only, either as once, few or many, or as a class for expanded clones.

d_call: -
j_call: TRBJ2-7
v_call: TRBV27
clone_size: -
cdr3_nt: TGTGCCAGCAGTCCCACTTGTGAGCAGTACTTC
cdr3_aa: CASSPTCEQYF

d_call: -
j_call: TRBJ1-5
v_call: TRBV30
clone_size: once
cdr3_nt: TGTGCCTGGGGGGGGGTTAGAGGCAGCAATCAGCCCCAGCATTTT
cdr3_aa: CAWGGVRGSNQPQHF

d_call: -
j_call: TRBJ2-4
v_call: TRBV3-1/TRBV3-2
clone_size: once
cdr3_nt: TGTGCCAGCAGTCCTCTAGCCAAAAACATTCAGTACTTC
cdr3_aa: CASSPLAKNIQYF

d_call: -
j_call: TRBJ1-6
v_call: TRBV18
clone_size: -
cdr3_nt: TGTGCCAGCTCACCGACGGCGGGTGCCCTAAATTCACCCCTCCACTTT
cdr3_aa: CASSPTAGALNSPLHF

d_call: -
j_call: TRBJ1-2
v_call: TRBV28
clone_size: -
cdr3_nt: TGTGCCAGCAGTTTCCGGGACGGCCATTTGGGCTACACCTTC
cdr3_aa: CASSFRDGHLGYTF

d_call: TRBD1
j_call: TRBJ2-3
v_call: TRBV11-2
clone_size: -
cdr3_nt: TGTGCCAGCAGCCCGGACAGGCGAGGAGCAGATACGCAGTATTTT
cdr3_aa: CASSPDRRGADTQYF

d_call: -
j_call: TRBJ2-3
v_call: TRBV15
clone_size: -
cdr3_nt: TGTGCCACCAGCGGAAAAACAGGGATCACAGATACGCAGTATTTT
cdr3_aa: CATSGKTGITDTQYF

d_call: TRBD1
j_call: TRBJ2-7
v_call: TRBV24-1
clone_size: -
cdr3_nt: TGTGCCACCAGTGATTCGGGACAGGGGGCAGATGAGCAGTACTTC
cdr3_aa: CATSDSGQGADEQYF

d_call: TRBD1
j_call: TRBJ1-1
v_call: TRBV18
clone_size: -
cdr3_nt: TGTGCCAGCTCACCCGGGACAGGGCGGACTGAAGCTTTCTTT
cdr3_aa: CASSPGTGRTEAFF

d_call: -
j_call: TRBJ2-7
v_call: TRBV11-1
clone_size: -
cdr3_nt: TGTGCCAGCAGCTTCTCCCCCGGATCAGCCTACGAGCAGTACTTC
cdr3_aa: CASSFSPGSAYEQYF

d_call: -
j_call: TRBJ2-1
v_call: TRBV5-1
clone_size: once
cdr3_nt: TGCGCCAGCAGCTTGGCCGTGGGTTCTAGAAATGAGCAGTTCTTC
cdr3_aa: CASSLAVGSRNEQFF

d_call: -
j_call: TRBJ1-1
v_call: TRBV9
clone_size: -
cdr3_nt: TGTGCCAGCAGCCACGGGTTGGGCACTGAAGCTTTCTTT
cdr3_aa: CASSHGLGTEAFF

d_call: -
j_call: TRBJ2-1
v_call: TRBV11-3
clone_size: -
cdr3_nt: TGTGCCAGCAGCTTAGGGGGGCTAGCGGTTGACAATGAGCAGTTCTTC
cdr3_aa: CASSLGGLAVDNEQFF

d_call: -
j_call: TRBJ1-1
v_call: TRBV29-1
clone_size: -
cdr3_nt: TGCAGCGTCGCTTTCGGGGGGAACACTGAAGCTTTCTTT
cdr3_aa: CSVAFGGNTEAFF

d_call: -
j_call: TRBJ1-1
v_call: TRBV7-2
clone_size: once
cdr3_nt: TGTGCCAGCAGCTTAGTAGGCTTGAACACTGAAGCTTTCTTT
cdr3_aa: CASSLVGLNTEAFF

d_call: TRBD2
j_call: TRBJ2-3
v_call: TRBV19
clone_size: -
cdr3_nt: TGTGCCAGTAGTACAGCGGGAGGGCCAGGTGATACGCAGTATTTT
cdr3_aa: CASSTAGGPGDTQYF

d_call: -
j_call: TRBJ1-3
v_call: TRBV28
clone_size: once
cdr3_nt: TGTGCCAGCAGTTCGCGACGGAGGGCTGGAAACACCATATATTTT
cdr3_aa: CASSSRRRAGNTIYF

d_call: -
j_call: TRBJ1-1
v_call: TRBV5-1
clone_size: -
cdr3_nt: TGCGCCAGCAGCTTGACCGGGGGGACCAACACTGAAGCTTTCTTT
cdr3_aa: CASSLTGGTNTEAFF

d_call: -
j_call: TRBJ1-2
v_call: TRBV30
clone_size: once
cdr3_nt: TGTGCCTGGAAGGGGTTAGCGATTAACTATGGCTACACCTTC
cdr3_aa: CAWKGLAINYGYTF

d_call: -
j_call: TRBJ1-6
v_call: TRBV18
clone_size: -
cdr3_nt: TGTGCCAGCTCACCAAGTACTGAGAGGAATTCACCCCTCCACTTT
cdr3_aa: CASSPSTERNSPLHF

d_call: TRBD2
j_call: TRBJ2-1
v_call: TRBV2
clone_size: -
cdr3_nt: TGTGCCAGCAGCTCCGAGGGAGGGCGCTACAATGAGCAGTTCTTC
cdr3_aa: CASSSEGGRYNEQFF

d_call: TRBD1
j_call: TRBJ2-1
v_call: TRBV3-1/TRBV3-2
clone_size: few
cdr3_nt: TGTGCCAGCAGCCAAGTACAGGGGGTATCCTACAATGAGCAGTTCTTC
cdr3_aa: CASSQVQGVSYNEQFF

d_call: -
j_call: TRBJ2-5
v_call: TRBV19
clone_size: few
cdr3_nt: TGTGCCAGTAGTATGTGGGGCACTCAAGAGACCCAGTACTTC
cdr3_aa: CASSMWGTQETQYF